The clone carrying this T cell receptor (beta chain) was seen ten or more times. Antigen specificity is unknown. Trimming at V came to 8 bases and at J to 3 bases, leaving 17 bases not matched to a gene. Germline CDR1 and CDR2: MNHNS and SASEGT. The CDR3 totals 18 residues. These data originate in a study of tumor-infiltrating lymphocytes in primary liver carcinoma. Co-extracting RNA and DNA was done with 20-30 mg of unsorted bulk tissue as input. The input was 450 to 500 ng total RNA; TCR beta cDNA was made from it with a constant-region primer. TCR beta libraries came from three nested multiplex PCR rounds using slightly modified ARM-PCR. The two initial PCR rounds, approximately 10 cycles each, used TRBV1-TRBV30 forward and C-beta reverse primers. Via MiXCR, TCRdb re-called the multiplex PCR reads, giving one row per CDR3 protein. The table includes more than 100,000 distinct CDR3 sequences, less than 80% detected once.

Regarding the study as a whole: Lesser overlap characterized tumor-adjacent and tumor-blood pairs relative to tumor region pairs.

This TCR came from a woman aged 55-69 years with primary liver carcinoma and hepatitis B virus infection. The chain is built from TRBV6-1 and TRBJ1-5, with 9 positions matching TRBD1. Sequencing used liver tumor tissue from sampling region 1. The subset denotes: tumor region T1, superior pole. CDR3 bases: TGTGCCAGCGGGTGGGAACAGGGGGCTATGAGAAACAATCAGCCCCAGCATTTT. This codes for CASGWEQGAMRNNQPQHF.